These 11 T cell receptor beta chains came from one sample sequenced in a study of Ad26.COV2.S vaccination and SARS-CoV-2 variants. The table came from immunoSEQ multiplex PCR; TCRdb's copy has only in-frame clones and leaves some out. The table records around 300,000 clones, less than 90% of them present only once. Treatment indicated: approximately 18 received Ad26.COV2.S at low or high dose, single or two shots; about 5 received placebo; per-sample allocation not given. Day 63 after the first vaccine or placebo injection was the time point for sampling. Sample: peripheral blood, taken in a trial of Ad26.COV2.S vaccine versus placebo. All receptors derive from a person aged 18-60 years who received the Ad26.COV2.S COVID-19 vaccine or a placebo.

V usage is TRBV28 and J usage is TRBJ2-1; 9 bases agree with TRBD2. This CDR3 has 14 amino acids. V shed 8 bases, J shed 8 bases, and the junction held 10 bases outside the gene matches. Germline CDR1 and CDR2: MDHEN and SYDVKM. The chain's CDR3 is CASSIAGEDDEQFF. The CDR3 DNA reads as TGTGCCAGCTCCATAGCGGGAGAAGACGATGAGCAGTTCTTC. Full variable domain (rest looked up from reference TRBV28 and TRBJ2-1): DVKVTQSSRYLVKRTGEKVFLECVQDMDHENMFWYRQDPGLGLRLIYFSYDVKMKEKGDIPEGYSVSREKKERFSLILESASTNQTSMYLCASSIAGEDDEQFFGPGTRLTVL.

The genes are TRBV7-3 and TRBJ2-1; tentative D call: TRBD1 (6 bases). The CDR3 length is 16 residues. Trimming took off 3 bases at V and 4 bases at J, with 16 bases between the two ends. Per germline, CDR1 SGHTA and CDR2 FQGTGA. CDR3 nucleotide sequence: TGTGCCAGCAGCTTGGCCCGGGACACGTTATACAATGAGCAGTTCTTC. This gives the protein CASSLARDTLYNEQFF.

This chain uses TRBV9 with TRBJ2-1, with D perhaps matching TRBD1 (6 bases). CDR1 SGDLS and CDR2 YYNGEE come from the germline V gene. The CDR3 consists of 15 residues. V gave up 0 bases and J gave up 7 bases, with 14 bases separating them. CDR3 DNA: TGTGCCAGCAGCGTAGGACAGGCGAACCCTAATGAGCAGTTCTTC. Encoded protein: CASSVGQANPNEQFF.

This chain joins TRBV29-1 and TRBJ1-1, with unresolved D. The CDR3 runs to 12 residues. Germline values: CDR1 SQVTM, CDR2 ANQGSEA. The V gene lost 7 bases and the J gene lost 3 bases, with 12 bases spanning the gap. The CDR3 DNA follows: TGCAGCGCCGGTTCCGGGGACACTGAAGCTTTCTTT. It encodes CSAGSGDTEAFF.

This sequence joins TRBV15 and TRBJ2-3, with 12 bases lining up with TRBD2. CDR3 length: 17 amino acids. Trimming took 6 bases from V and 6 from J; bases not matched to a gene: 13. Germline CDR1 and CDR2: LNHNV and YYDKDF (reference sequence). The CDR3 coding sequence is TGTGCCACCAGTCTACAACGACTAGCGGGAGTGACGGATACGCAGTATTTT. This translates into CATSLQRLAGVTDTQYF.

The sample holds a few counts of this clone. The rearrangement joins TRBV4-1 to TRBJ1-2, with D possibly TRBD1 on 5 matching bases. The V gene's germline CDR1 is MGHRA and CDR2 YSYEKL. This CDR3 contains 14 residues. With 0 bases removed from V and 8 bases from J, the gap between germline ends came to 13 bases. DNA of the CDR3: TGCGCCAGCAGCCAAGATCGGCAGGGAAAGGGCTACACCTTC. Its translation: CASSQDRQGKGYTF.

The chain is built from TRBV7-9 and TRBJ2-3; no reliable D call. Deletions cut 2 bases from V and 1 base from J, with 4 bases between. The CDR3 is 13 residues long. The germline CDR1 and CDR2 sequences are SEHNR and FQNEAQ (reference sequence). CDR3 in amino acids: CASSLYGTDTQYF. The CDR3 nucleotides read TGTGCCAGCAGCTTATACGGCACAGATACGCAGTATTTT.

This chain joins TRBV7-2 and TRBJ2-2; D is ambiguous. V was shortened by 4 bases and J by 2 bases, with 2 bases between the two germline ends. Germline assignment: CDR1 SGHTA and CDR2 FQGNSA. This CDR3 contains 12 residues. The CDR3 loop is CASSYNTGELFF. Here the CDR3 DNA reads TGTGCCAGCAGCTATAACACCGGGGAGCTGTTTTTT.

J is TRBJ2-2 and V is TRBV11-3; TRBD1 matches at 11 bases. This CDR3 spans 17 amino acids. Germline V CDR1 and CDR2: SGHNT, YENEEA. Trimming cost V 5 bases and J 6 bases; bases outside gene matches: 11. In nucleotides, the CDR3 is TGTGCCAGCAGCGCGGACAGGGGGCTGGCAGAGGCCGGGGAGCTGTTTTTT. This sequence encodes CASSADRGLAEAGELFF.

V usage is TRBV7-8 and J usage is TRBJ2-5; 7 bases agree with TRBD2. Germline CDR1 reads SGHVS; CDR2 reads FQNEAQ. Losses at the gene ends were 4 bases for V and 5 bases for J; bases not matched to a gene: 10. The CDR3 is made up of 15 amino acids. In nucleotides, the CDR3 is TGTGCCAGCAGCTCCCTAACGGGGGGTCTTGAGACCCAGTACTTC. Its protein is CASSSLTGGLETQYF.

V is TRBV6-5 and J is TRBJ1-2; D may be TRBD1 (6 bases). Per the germline V gene, CDR1 is MNHEY and CDR2 is SVGAGI. Trimming took off 1 base at V and 3 bases at J, with 12 bases between the two ends. The CDR3 covers 15 residues. CDR3: CASSYYGGPDYGYTF. As DNA, the CDR3 is TGTGCCAGCAGTTACTATGGGGGGCCCGACTATGGCTACACCTTC.